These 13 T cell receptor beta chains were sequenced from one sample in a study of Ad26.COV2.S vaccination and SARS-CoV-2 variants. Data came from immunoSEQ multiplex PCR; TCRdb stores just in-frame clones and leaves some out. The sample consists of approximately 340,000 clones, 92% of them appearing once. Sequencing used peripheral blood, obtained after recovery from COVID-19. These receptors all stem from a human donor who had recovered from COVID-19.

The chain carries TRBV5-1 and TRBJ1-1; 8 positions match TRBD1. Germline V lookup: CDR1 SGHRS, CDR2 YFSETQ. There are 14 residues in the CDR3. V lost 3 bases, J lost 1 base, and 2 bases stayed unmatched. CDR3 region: CASSSGQENTEAFF. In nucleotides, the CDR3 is TGCGCCAGCAGCTCGGGACAGGAGAACACTGAAGCTTTCTTT. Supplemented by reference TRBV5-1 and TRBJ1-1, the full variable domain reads KAGVTQTPRYLIKTRGQQVTLSCSPISGHRSVSWYQQTPGQGLQFLFEYFSETQRNKGNFPGRFSGRQFSNSRSEMNVSTLELGDSALYLCASSSGQENTEAFFGQGTRLTVV.

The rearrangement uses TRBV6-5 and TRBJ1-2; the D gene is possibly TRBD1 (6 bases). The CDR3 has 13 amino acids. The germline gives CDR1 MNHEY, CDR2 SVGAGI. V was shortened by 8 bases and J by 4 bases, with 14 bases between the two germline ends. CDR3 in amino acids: CASRRGGPYGYTF. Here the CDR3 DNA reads TGTGCCAGCCGCAGAGGGGGTCCCTATGGCTACACCTTC.

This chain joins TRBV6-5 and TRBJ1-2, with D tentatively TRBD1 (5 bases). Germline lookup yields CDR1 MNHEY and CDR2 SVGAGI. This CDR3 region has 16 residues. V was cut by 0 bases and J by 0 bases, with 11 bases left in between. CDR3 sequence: CASSYSSGATNYGYTF. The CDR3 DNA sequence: TGTGCCAGCAGTTACTCGAGTGGGGCAACTAACTATGGCTACACCTTC.

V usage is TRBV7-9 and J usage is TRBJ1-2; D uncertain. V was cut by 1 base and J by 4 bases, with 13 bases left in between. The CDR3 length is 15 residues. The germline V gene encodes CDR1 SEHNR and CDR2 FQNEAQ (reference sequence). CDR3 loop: CASSLEAEAAYGYTF. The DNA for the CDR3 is TGTGCCAGCAGCTTAGAGGCAGAAGCTGCCTATGGCTACACCTTC.

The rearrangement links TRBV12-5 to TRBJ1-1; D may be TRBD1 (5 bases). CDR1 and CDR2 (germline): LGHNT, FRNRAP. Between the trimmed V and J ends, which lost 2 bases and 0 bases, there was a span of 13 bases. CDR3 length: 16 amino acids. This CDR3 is CASGLPPRDVNTEAFF. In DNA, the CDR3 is TGTGCTAGTGGTTTGCCACCCAGGGATGTGAACACTGAAGCTTTCTTT.

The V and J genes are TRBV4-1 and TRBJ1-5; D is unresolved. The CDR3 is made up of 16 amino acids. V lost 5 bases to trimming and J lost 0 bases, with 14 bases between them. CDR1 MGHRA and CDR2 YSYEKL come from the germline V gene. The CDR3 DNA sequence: TGCGCCAGCAGCTTATCCTCAGCCACTAGCAATCAGCCCCAGCATTTT. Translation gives CASSLSSATSNQPQHF.

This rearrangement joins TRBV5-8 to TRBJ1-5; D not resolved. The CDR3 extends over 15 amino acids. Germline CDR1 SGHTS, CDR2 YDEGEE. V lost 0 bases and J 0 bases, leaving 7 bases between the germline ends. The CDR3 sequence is CASSLEGNSNQPQHF. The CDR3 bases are TGTGCCAGCAGCTTGGAGGGTAATAGCAATCAGCCCCAGCATTTT.

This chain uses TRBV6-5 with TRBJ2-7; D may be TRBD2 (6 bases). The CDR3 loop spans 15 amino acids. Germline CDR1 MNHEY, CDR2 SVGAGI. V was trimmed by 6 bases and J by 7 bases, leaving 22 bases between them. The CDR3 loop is CASRSGGDGFVEQYF. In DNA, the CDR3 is TGTGCCAGCAGGTCCGGCGGGGACGGATTCGTGGAGCAGTACTTC.

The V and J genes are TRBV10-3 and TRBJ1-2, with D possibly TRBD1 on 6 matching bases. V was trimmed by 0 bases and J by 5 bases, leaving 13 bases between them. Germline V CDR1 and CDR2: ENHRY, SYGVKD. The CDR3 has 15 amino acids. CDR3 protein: CAISESGGRRYGYTF. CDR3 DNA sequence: TGTGCCATCAGTGAGTCCGGGGGGCGCAGGTATGGCTACACCTTC.

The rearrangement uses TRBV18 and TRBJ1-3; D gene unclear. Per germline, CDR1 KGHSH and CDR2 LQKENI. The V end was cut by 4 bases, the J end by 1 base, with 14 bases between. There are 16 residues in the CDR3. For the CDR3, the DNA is TGTGCCAGCTCACTGGTTCCCGCAGTGTCTGGAAACACCATATATTTT. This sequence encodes CASSLVPAVSGNTIYF.

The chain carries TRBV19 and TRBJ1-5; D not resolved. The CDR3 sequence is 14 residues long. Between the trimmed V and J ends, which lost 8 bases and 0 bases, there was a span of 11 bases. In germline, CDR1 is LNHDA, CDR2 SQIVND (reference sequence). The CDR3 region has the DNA TGTGCCAGTTCGACATCCGATAGCAATCAGCCCCAGCATTTT. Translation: CASSTSDSNQPQHF.

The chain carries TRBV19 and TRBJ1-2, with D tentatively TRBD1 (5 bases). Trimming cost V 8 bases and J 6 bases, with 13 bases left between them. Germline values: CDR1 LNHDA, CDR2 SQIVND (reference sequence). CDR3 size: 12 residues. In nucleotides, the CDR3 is TGTGCCAGTGGTTTTATCAGGGATGGCTACACCTTC. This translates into CASGFIRDGYTF.

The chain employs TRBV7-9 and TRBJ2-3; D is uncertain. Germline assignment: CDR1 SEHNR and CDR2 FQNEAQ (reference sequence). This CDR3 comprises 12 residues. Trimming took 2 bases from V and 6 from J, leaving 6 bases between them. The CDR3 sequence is CASSLSVDTQYF. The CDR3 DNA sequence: TGTGCCAGCAGCTTAAGTGTTGATACGCAGTATTTT.